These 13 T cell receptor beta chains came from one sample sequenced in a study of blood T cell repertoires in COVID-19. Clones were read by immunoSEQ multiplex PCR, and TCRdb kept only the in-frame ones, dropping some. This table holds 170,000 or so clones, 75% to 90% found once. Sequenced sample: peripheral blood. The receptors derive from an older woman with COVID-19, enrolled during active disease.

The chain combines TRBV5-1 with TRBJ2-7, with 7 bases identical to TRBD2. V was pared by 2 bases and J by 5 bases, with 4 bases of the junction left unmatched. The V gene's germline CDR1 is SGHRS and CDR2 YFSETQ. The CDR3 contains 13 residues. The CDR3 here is CASSFSTSDEQYF. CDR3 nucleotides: TGCGCCAGCAGCTTTTCTACTAGCGACGAGCAGTACTTC.

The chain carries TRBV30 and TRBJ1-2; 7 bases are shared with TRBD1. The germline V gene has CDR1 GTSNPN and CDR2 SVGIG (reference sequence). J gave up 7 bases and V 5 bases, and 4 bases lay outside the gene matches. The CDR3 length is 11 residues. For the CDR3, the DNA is TGTGCCTGGCTAGGGGGCGGTGGCTACACCTTC. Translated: CAWLGGGGYTF.

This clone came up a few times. The CDR3 here is CASSFGQGYAYEQYF. CDR3 bases: TGTGCCAGCAGCTTTGGGCAGGGTTACGCCTACGAGCAGTACTTC. The rearrangement uses TRBV5-6 and TRBJ2-7, with D perhaps matching TRBD1 (5 bases). Germline loops: CDR1 SGHDT, CDR2 YYEEEE. This CDR3 spans 15 amino acids. V gave up 2 bases and J gave up 2 bases, with 14 bases separating them.

The CDR3 nucleotides read TGTGCCAGCAGCTTAGCGAGCAACAGGGGTGGGGGCTACACCTTC. It is translated as CASSLASNRGGGYTF. This sequence joins TRBV7-2 and TRBJ1-2; 7 bases are shared with TRBD1. The CDR3 loop spans 15 amino acids. The V gene end was trimmed by 0 bases and the J gene end by 8 bases; junction bases not matched to a gene: 9. Germline CDR1 SGHTA, CDR2 FQGNSA.

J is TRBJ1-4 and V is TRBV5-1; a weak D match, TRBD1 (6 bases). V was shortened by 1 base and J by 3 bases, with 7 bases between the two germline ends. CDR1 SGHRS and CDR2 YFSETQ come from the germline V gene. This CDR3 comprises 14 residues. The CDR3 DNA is TGCGCCAGCAGCTTGCAGGGGCCTAATGAAAAACTGTTTTTT. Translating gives CASSLQGPNEKLFF. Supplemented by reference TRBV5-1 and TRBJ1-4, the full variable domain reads KAGVTQTPRYLIKTRGQQVTLSCSPISGHRSVSWYQQTPGQGLQFLFEYFSETQRNKGNFPGRFSGRQFSNSRSEMNVSTLELGDSALYLCASSLQGPNEKLFFGSGTQLSVL.

As DNA, the CDR3 is TGTGCCAGCAGCCGTGGGAGTGCGAATCAGCCCCAGCATTTT. Translation: CASSRGSANQPQHF. V usage is TRBV6-5 and J usage is TRBJ1-5; D is undetermined. The CDR3 length is 14 residues. CDR1 and CDR2 (germline): MNHEY, SVGAGI. The V end was cut by 6 bases, the J end by 4 bases, with 13 bases between.

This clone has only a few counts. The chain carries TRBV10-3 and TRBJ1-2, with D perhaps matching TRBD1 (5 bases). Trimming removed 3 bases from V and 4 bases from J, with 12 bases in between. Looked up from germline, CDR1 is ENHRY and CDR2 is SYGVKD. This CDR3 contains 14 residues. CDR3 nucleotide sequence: TGTGCCATCAGTGAAGGTATCGGGGGCTATGGCTACACCTTC. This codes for CAISEGIGGYGYTF.

The CDR3 sequence is CAISELKGSFANYGYTF. CDR3 sequence (DNA): TGTGCCATCAGTGAGCTAAAGGGGTCCTTTGCTAACTATGGCTACACCTTC. The chain is built from TRBV10-3 and TRBJ1-2; maybe TRBD1 (5 bases). The germline V and J ends were trimmed by 2 bases and 0 bases, with 16 bases remaining between them. CDR1 and CDR2 (germline): ENHRY, SYGVKD. The CDR3 totals 17 residues.

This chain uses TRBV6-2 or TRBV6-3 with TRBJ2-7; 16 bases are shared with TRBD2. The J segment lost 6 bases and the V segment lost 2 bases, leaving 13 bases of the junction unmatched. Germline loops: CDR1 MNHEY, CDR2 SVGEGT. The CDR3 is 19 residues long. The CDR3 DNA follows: TGTGCCAGCAGTTACCTCCCGGGACTAGCGGGAGGGCCATTCGGCGAGCAGTACTTC. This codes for CASSYLPGLAGGPFGEQYF.

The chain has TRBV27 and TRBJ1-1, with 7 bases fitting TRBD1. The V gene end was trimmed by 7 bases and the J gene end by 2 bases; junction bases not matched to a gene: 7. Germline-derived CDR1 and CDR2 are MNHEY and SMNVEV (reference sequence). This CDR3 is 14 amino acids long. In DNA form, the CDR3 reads TGTGCCAGCAAAATTGGGACAGCCAACACTGAAGCTTTCTTT. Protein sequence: CASKIGTANTEAFF.

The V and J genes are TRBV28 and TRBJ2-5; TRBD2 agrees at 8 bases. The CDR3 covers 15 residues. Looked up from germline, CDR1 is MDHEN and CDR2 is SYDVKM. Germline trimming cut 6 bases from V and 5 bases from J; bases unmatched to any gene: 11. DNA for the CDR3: TGTGCCAGCAGGGTCACTAGCGGAGGGGCCGAGACCCAGTACTTC. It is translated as CASRVTSGGAETQYF.

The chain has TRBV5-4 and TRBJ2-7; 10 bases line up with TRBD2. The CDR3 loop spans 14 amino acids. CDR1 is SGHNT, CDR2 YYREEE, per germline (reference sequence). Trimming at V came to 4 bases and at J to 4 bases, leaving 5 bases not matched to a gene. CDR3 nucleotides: TGTGCCAGCAGCCGTGAACTAGCGGGGTACGAGCAGTACTTC. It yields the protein CASSRELAGYEQYF.

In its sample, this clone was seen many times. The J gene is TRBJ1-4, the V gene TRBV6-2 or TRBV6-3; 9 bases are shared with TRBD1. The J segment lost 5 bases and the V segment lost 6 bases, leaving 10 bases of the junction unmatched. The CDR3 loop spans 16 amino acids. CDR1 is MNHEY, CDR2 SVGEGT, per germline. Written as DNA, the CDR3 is TGTGCCAGCAGCCTGGGACAGGGCACGAGAAATGAAAAACTGTTTTTT. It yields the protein CASSLGQGTRNEKLFF.